Listed below are T cell receptor beta chains from one sample, sequenced in a study of T cell responses to AZD1222 COVID-19 vaccine. Using immunoSEQ multiplex PCR, the repertoire was profiled, and TCRdb retains in-frame clones only, with some absent. The data hold about 140,000 clones, with over 90% observed a single time. The sequences come from peripheral blood, collected on day 0 of AZD1222 vaccination. These receptors originate from an adult in good health. Each CDR3 is given with its conserved first and last residue. The D gene is left open where the match is weak. Expanded clones get a size class; other rows say once, few or many, or leave the size out.

CDR3nt,CDR3aa,abundance,v_gene,len,j_gene,d_gene
TGCGCCAGCAGCCAAGCCCTCCAGGGGAGGAACACTGAAGCTTTCTTT,CASSQALQGRNTEAFF,few,TRBV4-1,16,TRBJ1-1,-
TGTGCCTGGGGGGACATTTCTAACTATGGCTACACCTTC,CAWGDISNYGYTF,once,TRBV30,13,TRBJ1-2,-
TGTGCCTGGAGTAAAACCACAGATACGCAGTATTTT,CAWSKTTDTQYF,-,TRBV30,12,TRBJ2-3,-
TGTGCCACCAGTGACCGGAGCGGGAGGGCCGGCAACGAGCAGTACTTC,CATSDRSGRAGNEQYF,-,TRBV24-1,16,TRBJ2-7,TRBD2
TGCAGTGCTAGAGGGGGACCAGCGCAGTATTTT,CSARGGPAQYF,-,TRBV20-1,11,TRBJ2-3,-
TGTGCCAGCAGCTTACTACGGGGGTATGGCTACACCTTC,CASSLLRGYGYTF,-,TRBV11-2,13,TRBJ1-2,-
TGTGCCAGCAGTTACCTCGGCAGGGATGATGACGAGCAGTACTTC,CASSYLGRDDDEQYF,-,TRBV27,15,TRBJ2-7,-
TGTGCCAGCAGCTTAGGGATGGGACCCCCGGAGATGGCAGGGGGAAGGGGCTACACCTTC,CASSLGMGPPEMAGGRGYTF,-,TRBV7-8,20,TRBJ1-2,TRBD1
TGTGCCAGCACGGAGGGGCTTGACTATGGCTACACCTTC,CASTEGLDYGYTF,-,TRBV6-5,13,TRBJ1-2,-
TGTGCCAGCAGCCAAGGGCTAGGATACGAGCAGTACTTC,CASSQGLGYEQYF,-,TRBV14,13,TRBJ2-7,-
TGTGCCAGCAAGGTAGGGGGTGATGGCTACACCTTC,CASKVGGDGYTF,-,TRBV28,12,TRBJ1-2,-
TGTGCCAGCAGCTCCGGACAGTCTAACTATGGCTACACCTTC,CASSSGQSNYGYTF,once,TRBV7-9,14,TRBJ1-2,-
TGCGCCAGCAGCTTGGGGGACAGGGGAATATATCCCCAGCATTTT,CASSLGDRGIYPQHF,-,TRBV5-1,15,TRBJ1-5,TRBD1
TGTGCCACCAGTGATTTCAGTAGCAATCAGCCCCAGCATTTT,CATSDFSSNQPQHF,-,TRBV24-1,14,TRBJ1-5,-
TGTGCCAGCAGCCAAGATTCAGGGACCAATCAGCCCCAGCATTTT,CASSQDSGTNQPQHF,-,TRBV4-2,15,TRBJ1-5,-
TGCGCCAGCAGCAGAAGCGGGAGTGAGTACAATGAGCAGTTCTTC,CASSRSGSEYNEQFF,once,TRBV4-1,15,TRBJ2-1,TRBD2
TGTGCCAGCAGCCTCCCCAGGAGGGGAAGGACTGAAGCTTTCTTT,CASSLPRRGRTEAFF,-,TRBV5-6,15,TRBJ1-1,-
TGCGCCAGCAGCCAAGGGGGGCTAGCGGACAATCAGCCCCAGCATTTT,CASSQGGLADNQPQHF,-,TRBV4-1,16,TRBJ1-5,-
TGTGCCAGCAGTTACTATAAGGGCTATCAGCCCCAGCATTTT,CASSYYKGYQPQHF,-,TRBV6-5,14,TRBJ1-5,-
TGTGCCAGCAGTTTTGGGCTCGGACAGGGGGATGAAAAACTGTTTTTT,CASSFGLGQGDEKLFF,once,TRBV27,16,TRBJ1-4,TRBD1
TGTGCCAGCTCACCGGGGACCGGGACAGTCATGAACACTGAAGCTTTCTTT,CASSPGTGTVMNTEAFF,once,TRBV18,17,TRBJ1-1,TRBD1
TGTGCCAGTAGTATCTCGGGGCAGAGCTCCTACAATGAGCAGTTCTTC,CASSISGQSSYNEQFF,-,TRBV19,16,TRBJ2-1,-
TGTGCCAGCAGCCTGGGACTTGCGGAGCAGTACTTC,CASSLGLAEQYF,-,TRBV3-1/TRBV3-2,12,TRBJ2-7,-
TGTGCCAGTAGTATCAGGGGTAATGAGCAGTTCTTC,CASSIRGNEQFF,-,TRBV19,12,TRBJ2-1,-
TGTGCCAGCTCACCTACAGGGCTGAATTTTCAAGAGACCCAGTACTTC,CASSPTGLNFQETQYF,-,TRBV18,16,TRBJ2-5,-
TGTGCCTGGAGGGGGAATGGCTACACCTTC,CAWRGNGYTF,-,TRBV30,10,TRBJ1-2,-